The T cell receptor beta chain described here comes from a study of brain T cells in children with intractable seizures. Whole-study results and caveats: Patients' HCMV serostatus was unknown; virus specificity rests on CDR3 similarity alone. Clones missing pre-surgery may reflect undersampling of that blood sample.

Details on this clone: Its antigen is still unknown.

Time point here: blood from clinic visit 5 months post-surgery; TSC patient then seizure free. Only cases whose brain tissue showed the highest T cell transcript signatures were sequenced. Pre-surgery treatment included at least one anti-epileptic drug. Trimming cost V 0 bases and J 2 bases, with 13 bases left between them. CDR3 length: 16 amino acids. Germline V CDR1 and CDR2: SGHRS, YFSETQ. Repertoires were generated with immunoSEQ multiplex PCR, while TCRdb's copy carries only in-frame clones and drops some. The sample holds about 350,000 clones, over 85% seen once. The source material was peripheral blood, sampled less than 6 months after surgery. The sequence came from a boy younger than two with tuberous sclerosis and intractable seizures. This rearrangement joins TRBV5-1 to TRBJ2-3; a weak D match, TRBD2 (6 bases). DNA for the CDR3: TGCGCCAGCAGCTTGGGACCGGGACTGATCACAGATACGCAGTATTTT. It translates to CASSLGPGLITDTQYF.